This is a list of T cell receptor beta chains from one sample in a study of T cell repertoires in cytomegalovirus infection. TCRdb re-analysed the reads in MiXCR, keeping a single row per CDR3 protein. The sample lists 800,000 to 950,000 distinct CDR3 sequences; about 33% were seen once. No antigens are known for them. The sample here was cultured CD8+ T cells from PBMCs, taken from culture after CMV antigen stimulation. All receptors come from a human donor in good health (CMV status not recorded). Some clones in this sample may be carry-over from other donors' samples. Each CDR3 is given with its conserved first and last residue. The D gene is left open where the match is weak. Not every row has a clone size; where given, it reads once, few, many or a size class.

size	V	D	J	DNA	CDR3
.	TRBV27	.	TRBJ2-7	TGTGTCAGCAGTTCGGGACACCTATACGAGCAGTACTTC	CVSSSGHLYEQYF
few	TRBV4-1	.	TRBJ2-1	TGCGCCAGCAGCCAAGAAGCTAACGCGATATACAATGAGCAGTTCTTC	CASSQEANAIYNEQFF
.	TRBV3-1	.	TRBJ2-3	TGTGCCAGCAGCCAAGTCGCCGCCAAGACTCGGAAGGAGCGACGCACAGATACGCAGTATTTT	CASSQVAAKTRKERRTDTQYF
.	TRBV13	.	TRBJ2-2	TGTGCCAGCTGCCGACAGACGAACACCGGGGAGCTGTTTTTT	CASCRQTNTGELFF
.	TRBV7-6	.	TRBJ1-1	TGTGCCAGCAACTCTGGGACTCTTCCCTCCCAAACTTTCTTT	CASNSGTLPSQTFF
.	TRBV7-3	.	TRBJ2-1	TGTGCCAGCAGCTTAAGTATGGGGAATGAGCAGTTCTTC	CASSLSMGNEQFF
once	TRBV6-5	TRBD2	TRBJ2-2	TGTGCCAGCAGTTGGCTAGCGGGGGGTATGAACACCGGGGAGCTGTTTTTT	CASSWLAGGMNTGELFF
.	TRBV2	TRBD1	TRBJ1-6	TGTGCCACCAAGGACAGGGTTGTCTATAATTCACCCCTCCACTTT	CATKDRVVYNSPLHF
.	TRBV27	.	TRBJ1-1	TGTGCCAGCAGTCCGGGAAGCTCTGAAGCTTTCTTT	CASSPGSSEAFF
.	TRBV6-2/TRBV6-3	.	TRBJ2-2	TGTGCCAGCAGTTACATAACGGCTACGAACACCGGGGAGCTGTTTTTT	CASSYITATNTGELFF
few	TRBV7-2	.	TRBJ1-2	TGTGCCAGCAGCTTAGCGGGCAGGGCCTACACCTTC	CASSLAGRAYTF
few	TRBV7-9	.	TRBJ2-2	TGTGCCAGCAGCCCTTATGGCGGGGGAGGGGGCCAGGAGCTGTTTTTT	CASSPYGGGGGQELFF
.	TRBV2	.	TRBJ2-1	TGTGCCAGCAGTGAATTCATTGTACGGACGGCGGGGATGGGTGAGCAGTTCTTC	CASSEFIVRTAGMGEQFF
.	TRBV6-2/TRBV6-3	.	TRBJ1-2	TGTGCCAACAGTTACTCTGCAGGGATCTATGGCTACACCTTC	CANSYSAGIYGYTF
.	TRBV7-2	.	TRBJ2-3	TGTGCCAGCAGCCCTCACCCGGGTTCAGATACGCAGTATTTT	CASSPHPGSDTQYF
few	TRBV12-3/TRBV12-4	TRBD1	TRBJ1-2	TGTGCCAGCAGCGACAGGGTCGGCTACACCTTC	CASSDRVGYTF
.	TRBV7-9	.	TRBJ2-1	TGTGCCAGCAGCTTTATGGCAAGCTCCTACAATGAGCAGTTCTTC	CASSFMASSYNEQFF
few	TRBV7-9	TRBD1	TRBJ1-2	TGTGCCAGCAGCTTCCCCGGGACAGGCTATGGCTACACCTTC	CASSFPGTGYGYTF
.	TRBV3-1	TRBD1	TRBJ1-5	TGTGCCAGCAGCCTCGGGACAGGGGTGAGTCAGCCCCAGCATTTT	CASSLGTGVSQPQHF
many	TRBV19	TRBD2	TRBJ2-1	TGTGCCAGTAGTGTTTGGACTAGCGGGGTGTCCCTCAATGAGCAGTTCTTC	CASSVWTSGVSLNEQFF
.	TRBV4-1	.	TRBJ1-2	TGCGCCAGCAGCCAAGATGGAGTTGGCTACACCTTC	CASSQDGVGYTF
few	TRBV5-4	TRBD1	TRBJ2-2	TGTGCCAGCAGCTTGGAGGCGGGGGACAGGGGGGCCACCGGGGAGCTGTTTTTT	CASSLEAGDRGATGELFF
.	TRBV20-1	TRBD1	TRBJ2-1	TGCAGTGTAGGACAGGCCCTAAGGTCCTACAATGAGCAGTTCTTC	CSVGQALRSYNEQFF
few	TRBV12-3/TRBV12-4	.	TRBJ2-5	TGTGCCAGCAGGGAAGGGGGTTACCAAGAGACCCAGTACTTC	CASREGGYQETQYF
.	TRBV5-5	TRBD1	TRBJ1-3	TGTGCCAGCAGCTTAACCACAGGGGACTCTGAAAACACCATATATTTT	CASSLTTGDSENTIYF
.	TRBV10-3	.	TRBJ2-7	TGTGCCATCAGAATAAGGACTCAAGGAGAGCAGTACTTC	CAIRIRTQGEQYF
few	TRBV7-9	.	TRBJ2-7	TGTGCCAGCAGCTTAGATACAGACTCTAACTACGAGCAGTACTTC	CASSLDTDSNYEQYF
few	TRBV24-1	.	TRBJ2-2	TGTGCCACTCAGAGGTCCGGGGAGCTGTTTTTT	CATQRSGELFF
.	TRBV12-3/TRBV12-4	.	TRBJ1-3	TGTGCCAGCACCCCGGGTCCCGGAAACACCATATATTTT	CASTPGPGNTIYF
.	TRBV27	.	TRBJ1-6	TGTGCCAGCAGTTTACGTGATTATAATTCACCCCTCCACTTT	CASSLRDYNSPLHF
.	TRBV20-1	.	TRBJ1-2	TGCAGTGCTAGAGATGGGGCGGGCGCTTACTATGGCTACACCTTC	CSARDGAGAYYGYTF
many	TRBV7-2	TRBD2	TRBJ2-7	TGTGCCAGCAGCTTAGCTGGACTAGCGGGGTTATACTACGAGCAGTACTTC	CASSLAGLAGLYYEQYF
few	TRBV2	TRBD2	TRBJ2-2	TGTGCCTATGCGGGGGTGGCCGGGGAGCTGTTTTTT	CAYAGVAGELFF
many	TRBV7-2	.	TRBJ2-2	TGTGCCAGCAGCCTGCACGGGGAGCTGTTTTTT	CASSLHGELFF
few	TRBV6-1	.	TRBJ2-7	TGTGCCAGCAGTGAAGCCCCACTGAGCTCCTACGAGCAGTACTTC	CASSEAPLSSYEQYF
once	TRBV10-3	TRBD1	TRBJ2-2	TGTGCCACCGGAGTGGGCGACAGGGGCACCGGGGAGCTGTTTTTT	CATGVGDRGTGELFF
.	TRBV9	TRBD2	TRBJ2-1	TGTGCCAGCAGCATCCTAGCGGGGGCCCCCAATGAGCAGTTCTTC	CASSILAGAPNEQFF
few	TRBV2	TRBD1	TRBJ2-3	TGTGCCAGCGGACGGGACAGGGAGTGGAATACGCAGTATTTT	CASGRDREWNTQYF
.	TRBV6-5	.	TRBJ1-1	TGTGCCAGCAGTTACAGGAGGTTCAGGGACACTGAAGCTTTCTTT	CASSYRRFRDTEAFF
.	TRBV6-2/TRBV6-3	.	TRBJ1-1	TGTGCCAGCAACCCACCGGACCTCCTGAACACTGAAGCTTTCTTT	CASNPPDLLNTEAFF
.	TRBV6-2/TRBV6-3	TRBD1	TRBJ1-1	TGTGCCAGCAGTTACTACACAAACCTGGGACAGGGGGTGGTGAACACTGAAGCTTTCTTT	CASSYYTNLGQGVVNTEAFF
.	TRBV11-2	TRBD1	TRBJ2-5	TGTGCCAGCAGCTTCCGAGGAGGGGACAGGGACGCCCAGTACTTC	CASSFRGGDRDAQYF
.	TRBV6-1	TRBD1	TRBJ1-2	TGTGCCAGCAGTGAAGCGGCCTCCGGGACAGGTACTAACTATGGCTACACCTTC	CASSEAASGTGTNYGYTF
once	TRBV6-1	.	TRBJ2-7	TGTGCCAGCAGTTCAACAGGGATCTCCCTTTACGAGCAGTACTTC	CASSSTGISLYEQYF
.	TRBV6-5	.	TRBJ2-1	TGTGCCAGCAGTTACTCGTTCTACAATGAGCAGTTCTTC	CASSYSFYNEQFF
many	TRBV7-7	TRBD1	TRBJ2-5	TGTGCTAGCAGCTTTGGACAGGGTTGGCAAGAGACCCAGTACTTC	CASSFGQGWQETQYF
many	TRBV7-9	TRBD2	TRBJ2-5	TGTGCCAGCAGCTCCACTAGCGGGCAAGAGACCCAGTACTTC	CASSSTSGQETQYF
many	TRBV27	TRBD1	TRBJ1-4	TGTGCCAGCAGCTCTACAGGGGCAACTAATGAAAAACTGTTTTTT	CASSSTGATNEKLFF
.	TRBV28	TRBD1	TRBJ1-1	TGTGCCAGCAGTTTTTGGACAGGGGGCTCGAAAAACACTGAAGCTTTCTTT	CASSFWTGGSKNTEAFF
few	TRBV6-1	.	TRBJ2-1	TGTGCCAGCAGTTCGGACAGCTTTTACAATGAGCAGTTCTTC	CASSSDSFYNEQFF
few	TRBV7-9	.	TRBJ2-1	TGTGCCAGCAGCTTCAGGTTAGATGAGCAGTTCTTC	CASSFRLDEQFF
few	TRBV7-2	TRBD2	TRBJ2-3	TGTGCCAGCAGCTTATGGGGCGGGGGGGCTATAGATACGCAGTATTTT	CASSLWGGGAIDTQYF
.	TRBV27	TRBD1	TRBJ2-2	TGTGCCAGCAGTACTGGGACAGGGTTGGGGGAGCTGTTTTTT	CASSTGTGLGELFF
many	TRBV7-9	.	TRBJ1-5	TGTGCCAGCAGCTTAGGAGGGGCGACTCAGCCCCAGCATTTT	CASSLGGATQPQHF
many	TRBV6-1	.	TRBJ2-1	TGTGCCAGCAGTGAAGGGCAGGGGTTCTCCTACAATGAGCAGTTCTTC	CASSEGQGFSYNEQFF
.	TRBV2	TRBD1	TRBJ2-3	TGTGCCAGGACAGGGGGCATCACAGATACGCAGTATTTT	CARTGGITDTQYF
few	TRBV4-1	TRBD2	TRBJ2-7	TGCGCCAGCAGCCAAACGGGACTAGCGGGGTACGAGCAGTACTTC	CASSQTGLAGYEQYF
.	TRBV7-6	.	TRBJ1-5	TGTGCCAGCAGCTTAGAACGGGGAGGGCAGGGCAATCAGCCCCAGCATTTT	CASSLERGGQGNQPQHF
.	TRBV27	TRBD1	TRBJ2-7	TGTGCCAGCAGGCGATTAGGGGACAGGCTAAGCGAGCAGTACTTC	CASRRLGDRLSEQYF
.	TRBV7-8	.	TRBJ1-5	TGTGCCAGCAGCCCCCTAGGGGGGCTGCAGCCCCAGCATTTT	CASSPLGGLQPQHF